Listed here is a single T cell receptor beta chain. Antigen unknown. This specimen comes from a study of CD4+ T cells in melanoma. The germline V gene has CDR1 SGHDN and CDR2 FVKESK. The CDR3 sequence is 16 residues long. V was cut by 2 bases and J by 7 bases, with 18 bases left in between. Data came from immunoSEQ multiplex PCR; TCRdb stores just in-frame clones and leaves some out. The data hold about 3,800 clones, with over 60% observed a single time. Points from the study as a whole: CD8+ T cell, macrophage and B cell function reportedly correlated with neoantigen-specific CD4+ T cells. Neoantigen-specific CD4+ T cells in melanoma reportedly had diverse differentiation states.

The chain links TRBV14 to TRBJ2-1; possibly TRBD2 for D (7 bases). The sample taken for sequencing was cells from a culture (not recorded whether cultured in vitro). The clonotype comes from a human donor with melanoma. CDR3 DNA sequence: TGTGCCAGCAGCCAATTGCGGGGGCCTTTCCATAATGAGCAGTTCTTC. Protein product: CASSQLRGPFHNEQFF.